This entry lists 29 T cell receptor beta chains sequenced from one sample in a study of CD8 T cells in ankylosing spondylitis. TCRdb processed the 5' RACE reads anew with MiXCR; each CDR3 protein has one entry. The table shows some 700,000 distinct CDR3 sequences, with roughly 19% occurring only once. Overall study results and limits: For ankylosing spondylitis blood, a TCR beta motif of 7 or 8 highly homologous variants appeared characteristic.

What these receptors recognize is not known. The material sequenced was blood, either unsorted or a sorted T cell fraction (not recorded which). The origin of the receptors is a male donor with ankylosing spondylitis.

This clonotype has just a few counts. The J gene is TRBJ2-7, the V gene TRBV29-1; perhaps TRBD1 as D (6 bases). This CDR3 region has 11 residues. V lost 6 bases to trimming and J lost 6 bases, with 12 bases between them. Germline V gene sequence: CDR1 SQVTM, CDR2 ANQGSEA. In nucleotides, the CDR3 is TGCAGCGTAGGGACACCTCTCGAGCAGTACTTC. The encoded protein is CSVGTPLEQYF.

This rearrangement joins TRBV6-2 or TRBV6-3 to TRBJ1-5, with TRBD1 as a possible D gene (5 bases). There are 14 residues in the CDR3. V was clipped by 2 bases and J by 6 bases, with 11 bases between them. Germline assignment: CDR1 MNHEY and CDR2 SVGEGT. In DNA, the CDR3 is TGTGCCAGCAGTTACGGGGGGAGTAGTCAGCCCCAGCATTTT. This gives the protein CASSYGGSSQPQHF.

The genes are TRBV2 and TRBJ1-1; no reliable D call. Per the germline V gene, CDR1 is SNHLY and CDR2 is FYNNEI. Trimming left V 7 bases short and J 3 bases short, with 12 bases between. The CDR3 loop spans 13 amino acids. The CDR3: CASTVPGDTEAFF. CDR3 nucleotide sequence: TGTGCCAGCACCGTCCCCGGGGACACTGAAGCTTTCTTT.

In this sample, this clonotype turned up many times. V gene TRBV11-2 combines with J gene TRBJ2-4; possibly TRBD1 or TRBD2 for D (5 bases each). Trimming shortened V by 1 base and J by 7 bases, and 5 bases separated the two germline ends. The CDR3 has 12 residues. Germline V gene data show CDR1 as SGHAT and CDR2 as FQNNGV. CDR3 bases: TGTGCCAGCAGCTTAGGGGGGAACATTCAGTACTTC. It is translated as CASSLGGNIQYF.

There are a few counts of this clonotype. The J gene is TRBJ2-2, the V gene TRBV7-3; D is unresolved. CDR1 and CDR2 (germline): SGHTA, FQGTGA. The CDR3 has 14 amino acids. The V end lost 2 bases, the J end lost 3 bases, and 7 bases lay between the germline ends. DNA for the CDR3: TGTGCCAGCAGCTTACTATCGTACACCGGGGAGCTGTTTTTT. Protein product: CASSLLSYTGELFF.

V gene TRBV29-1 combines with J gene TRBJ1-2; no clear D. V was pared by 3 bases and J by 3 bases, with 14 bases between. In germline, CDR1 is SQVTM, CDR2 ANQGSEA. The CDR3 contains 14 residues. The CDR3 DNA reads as TGCAGCGTTGAGAGAGGGAGAATCCACTATGGCTACACCTTC. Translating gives CSVERGRIHYGYTF. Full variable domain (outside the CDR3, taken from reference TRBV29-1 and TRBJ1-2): SAVISQKPSRDICQRGTSLTIQCQVDSQVTMMFWYRQQPGQSLTLIATANQGSEATYESGFVIDKFPISRPNLTFSTLTVSNMSPEDSSIYLCSVERGRIHYGYTFGSGTRLTVV.

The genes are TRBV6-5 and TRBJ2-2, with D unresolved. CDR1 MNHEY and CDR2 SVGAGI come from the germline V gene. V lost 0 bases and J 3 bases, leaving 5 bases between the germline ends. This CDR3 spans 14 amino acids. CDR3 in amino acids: CASSYSGYTGELFF. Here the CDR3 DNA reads TGTGCCAGCAGTTACTCTGGGTACACCGGGGAGCTGTTTTTT.

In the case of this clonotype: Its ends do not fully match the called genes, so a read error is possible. The CDR3 spells CTISEPKGGQNSEAFF. The CDR3 region has the DNA TGTACCATCAGTGAGCCGAAAGGGGGACAGAACTCTGAAGCTTTCTTT. The rearrangement links TRBV10-3 to TRBJ1-1; TRBD1 matches at 7 bases. The CDR3 covers 16 residues. CDR1 is ENHRY, CDR2 SYGVKD, per germline.

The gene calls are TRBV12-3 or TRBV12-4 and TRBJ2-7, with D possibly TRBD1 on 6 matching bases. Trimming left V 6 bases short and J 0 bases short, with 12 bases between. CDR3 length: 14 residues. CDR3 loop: CASSTGSSSYEQYF. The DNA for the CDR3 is TGTGCCAGCAGCACAGGGTCCAGCTCCTACGAGCAGTACTTC.

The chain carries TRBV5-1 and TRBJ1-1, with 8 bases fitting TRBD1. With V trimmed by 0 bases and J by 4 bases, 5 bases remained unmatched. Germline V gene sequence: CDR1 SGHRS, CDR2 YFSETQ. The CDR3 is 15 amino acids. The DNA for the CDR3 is TGCGCCAGCAGCTTGGGGACAGGGAGAGTCACTGAAGCTTTCTTT. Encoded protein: CASSLGTGRVTEAFF. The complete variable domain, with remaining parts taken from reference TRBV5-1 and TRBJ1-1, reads KAGVTQTPRYLIKTRGQQVTLSCSPISGHRSVSWYQQTPGQGLQFLFEYFSETQRNKGNFPGRFSGRQFSNSRSEMNVSTLELGDSALYLCASSLGTGRVTEAFFGQGTRLTVV.

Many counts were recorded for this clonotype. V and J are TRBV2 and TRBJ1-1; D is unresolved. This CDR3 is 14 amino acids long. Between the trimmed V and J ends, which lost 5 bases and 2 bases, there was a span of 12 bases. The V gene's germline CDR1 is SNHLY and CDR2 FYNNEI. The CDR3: CASSRWQKNTEAFF. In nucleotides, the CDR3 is TGTGCCAGCAGTCGGTGGCAGAAAAACACTGAAGCTTTCTTT.

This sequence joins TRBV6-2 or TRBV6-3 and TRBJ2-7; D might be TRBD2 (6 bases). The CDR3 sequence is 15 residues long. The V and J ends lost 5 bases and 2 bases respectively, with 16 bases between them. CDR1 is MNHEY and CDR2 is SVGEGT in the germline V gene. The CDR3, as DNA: TGTGCCAGCAGTACCCTAGCGATCCCAACCTACGAGCAGTACTTC. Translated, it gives CASSTLAIPTYEQYF.

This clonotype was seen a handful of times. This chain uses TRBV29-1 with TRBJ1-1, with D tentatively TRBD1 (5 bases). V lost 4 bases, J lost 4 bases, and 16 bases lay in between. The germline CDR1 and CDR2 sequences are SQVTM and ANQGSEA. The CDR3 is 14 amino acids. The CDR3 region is CSVVSQGMGTEAFF. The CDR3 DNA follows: TGCAGCGTTGTGAGTCAGGGAATGGGCACTGAAGCTTTCTTT.

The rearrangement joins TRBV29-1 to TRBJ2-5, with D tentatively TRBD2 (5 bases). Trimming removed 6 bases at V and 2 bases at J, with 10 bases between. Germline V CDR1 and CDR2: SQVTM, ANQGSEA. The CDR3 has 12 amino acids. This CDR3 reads CSVALGQETQYF. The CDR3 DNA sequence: TGCAGCGTAGCACTAGGGCAAGAGACCCAGTACTTC.

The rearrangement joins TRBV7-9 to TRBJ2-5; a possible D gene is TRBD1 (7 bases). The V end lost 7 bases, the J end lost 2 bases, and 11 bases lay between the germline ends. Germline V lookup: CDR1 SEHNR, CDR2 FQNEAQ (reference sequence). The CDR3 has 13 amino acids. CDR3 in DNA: TGTGCCAGCACCGGGGGACAGCAAGAGACCCAGTACTTC. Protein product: CASTGGQQETQYF.

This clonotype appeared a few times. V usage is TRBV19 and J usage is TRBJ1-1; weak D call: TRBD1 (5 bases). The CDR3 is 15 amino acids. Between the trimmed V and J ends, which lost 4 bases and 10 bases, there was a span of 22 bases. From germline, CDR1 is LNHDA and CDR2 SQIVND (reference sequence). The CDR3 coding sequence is TGTGCCAGTAGTAGAGGACAATCGAGGCCGAGTGGAGCTTTCTTT. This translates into CASSRGQSRPSGAFF.

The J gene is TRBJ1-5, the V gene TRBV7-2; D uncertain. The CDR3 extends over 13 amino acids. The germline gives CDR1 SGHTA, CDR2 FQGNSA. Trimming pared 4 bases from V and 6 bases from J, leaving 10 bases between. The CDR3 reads CASSYYGAQPQHF. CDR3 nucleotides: TGTGCCAGCAGCTATTACGGAGCTCAGCCCCAGCATTTT.

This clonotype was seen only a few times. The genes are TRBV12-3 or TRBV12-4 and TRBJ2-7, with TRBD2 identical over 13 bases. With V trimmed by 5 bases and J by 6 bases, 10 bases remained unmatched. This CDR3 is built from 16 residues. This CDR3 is CASSPDGTSGAVEQYF. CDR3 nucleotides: TGTGCCAGCAGTCCCGATGGGACTAGCGGGGCGGTCGAGCAGTACTTC.

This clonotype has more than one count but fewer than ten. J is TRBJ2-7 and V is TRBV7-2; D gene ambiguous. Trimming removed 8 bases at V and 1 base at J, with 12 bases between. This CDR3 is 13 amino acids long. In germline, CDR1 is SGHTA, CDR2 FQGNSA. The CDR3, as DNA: TGTGCCAGCGGATGGACGGATTCCTACGAGCAGTACTTC. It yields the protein CASGWTDSYEQYF.

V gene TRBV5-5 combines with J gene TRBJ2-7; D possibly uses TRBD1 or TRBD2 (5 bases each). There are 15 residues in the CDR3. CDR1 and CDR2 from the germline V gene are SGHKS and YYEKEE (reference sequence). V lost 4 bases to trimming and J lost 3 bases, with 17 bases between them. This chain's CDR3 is CASSPGTTNNYEQYF. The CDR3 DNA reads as TGTGCCAGCAGCCCGGGGACCACAAACAACTACGAGCAGTACTTC.

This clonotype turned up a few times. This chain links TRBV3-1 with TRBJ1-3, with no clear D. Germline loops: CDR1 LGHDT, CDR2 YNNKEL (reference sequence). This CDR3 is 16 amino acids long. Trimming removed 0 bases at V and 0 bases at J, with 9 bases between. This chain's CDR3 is CASSQEPGTSGNTIYF. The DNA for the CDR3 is TGTGCCAGCAGCCAAGAACCGGGAACCTCTGGAAACACCATATATTTT.

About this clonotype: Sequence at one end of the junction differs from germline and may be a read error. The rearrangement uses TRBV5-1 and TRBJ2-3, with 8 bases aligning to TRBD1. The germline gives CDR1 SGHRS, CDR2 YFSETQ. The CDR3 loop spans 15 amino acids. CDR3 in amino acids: CASSSQAAGGPIFHF. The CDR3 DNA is TGCGCCAGCAGCTCCCAGGCGGCAGGGGGCCCGATCTTTCATTTT.

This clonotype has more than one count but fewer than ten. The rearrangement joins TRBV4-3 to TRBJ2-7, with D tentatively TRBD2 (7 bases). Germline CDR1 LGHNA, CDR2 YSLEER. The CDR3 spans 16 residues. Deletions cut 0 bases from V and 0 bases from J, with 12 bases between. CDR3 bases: TGCGCCAGCAGCCAAGATAAGGGGGGGCACTCCTACGAGCAGTACTTC. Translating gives CASSQDKGGHSYEQYF.

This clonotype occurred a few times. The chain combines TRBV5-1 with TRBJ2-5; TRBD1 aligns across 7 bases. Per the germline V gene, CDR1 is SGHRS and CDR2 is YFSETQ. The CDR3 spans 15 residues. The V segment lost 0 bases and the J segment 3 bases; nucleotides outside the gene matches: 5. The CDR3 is CASSLGWQGEETQYF. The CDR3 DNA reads TGCGCCAGCAGCTTGGGATGGCAGGGGGAAGAGACCCAGTACTTC.

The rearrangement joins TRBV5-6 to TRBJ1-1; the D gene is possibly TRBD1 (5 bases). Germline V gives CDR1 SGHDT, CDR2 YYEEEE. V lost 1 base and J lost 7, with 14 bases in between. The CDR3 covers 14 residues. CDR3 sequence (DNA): TGTGCCAGCAGCTTGTACCAAACAGGACTTGAAGCTTTCTTT. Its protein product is CASSLYQTGLEAFF.

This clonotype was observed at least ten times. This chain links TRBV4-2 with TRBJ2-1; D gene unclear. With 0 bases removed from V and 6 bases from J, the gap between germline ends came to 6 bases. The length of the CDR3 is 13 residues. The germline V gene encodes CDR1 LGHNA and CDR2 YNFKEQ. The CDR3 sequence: CASSQDETNEQFF. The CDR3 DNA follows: TGTGCCAGCAGCCAAGATGAGACCAATGAGCAGTTCTTC.

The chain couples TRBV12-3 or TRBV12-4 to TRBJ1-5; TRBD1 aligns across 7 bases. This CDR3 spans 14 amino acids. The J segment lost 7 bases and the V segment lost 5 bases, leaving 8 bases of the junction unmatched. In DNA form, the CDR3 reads TGTGCCAGCAGTCCGACAGGGTTTGGCCAGCCCCAGCATTTT. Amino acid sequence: CASSPTGFGQPQHF.

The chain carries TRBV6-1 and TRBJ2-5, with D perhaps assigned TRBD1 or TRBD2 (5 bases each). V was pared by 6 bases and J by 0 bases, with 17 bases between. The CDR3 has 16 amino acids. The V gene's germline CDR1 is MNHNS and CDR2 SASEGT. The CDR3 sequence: CASSPWDGPYQETQYF. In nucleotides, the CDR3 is TGTGCCAGCAGCCCCTGGGACGGACCATACCAAGAGACCCAGTACTTC.

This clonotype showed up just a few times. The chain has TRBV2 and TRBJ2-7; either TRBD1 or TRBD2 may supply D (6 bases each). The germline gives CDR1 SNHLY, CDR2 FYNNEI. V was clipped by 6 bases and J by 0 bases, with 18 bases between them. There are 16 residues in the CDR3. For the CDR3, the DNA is TGTGCCAGCAGCGGGGGCGGGGCGTTGGGCTCCTACGAGCAGTACTTC. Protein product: CASSGGGALGSYEQYF.